This passage covers 31 T cell receptor beta chains from one sample sequenced in a study of shared clonotypes between healthy human individuals. Method: immunoSEQ multiplex PCR; TCRdb's copy keeps in-frame clones and lacks some. This sample has about half a million clones, with approximately 78% found just once. The sequenced material came from PBMCs. These TCRs come from a middle-aged woman in good health. Some clones in this sample may be carry-over from other donors' samples.

The chain has TRBV5-6 and TRBJ1-2; D is possibly TRBD1 (5 bases). CDR3 length: 13 amino acids. Germline-derived CDR1 and CDR2 are SGHDT and YYEEEE. Trimming removed 1 base at V and 5 bases at J, with 9 bases between. CDR3 in DNA: TGTGCCAGCAGCTTGACAGGACCTTATGGCTACACCTTC. This gives the protein CASSLTGPYGYTF.

The genes are TRBV30 and TRBJ2-1; 12 positions agree with TRBD2. The CDR3 is made up of 14 amino acids. The V gene's germline CDR1 is GTSNPN and CDR2 SVGIG (reference sequence). The J segment lost 9 bases and the V segment lost 5 bases, leaving 8 bases of the junction unmatched. The CDR3 loop is CAWGRTSGMGEQFF. The CDR3 region has the DNA TGTGCCTGGGGGAGGACTAGCGGGATGGGTGAGCAGTTCTTC.

As regards this clone: With a far larger clone one base away, a read error is the likely cause. Other DNA sequences within the sample encode an identical CDR3. The V call is TRBV11-2, the J call TRBJ2-7, with TRBD1 identical over 9 bases. The CDR3 extends over 14 amino acids. Germline loops: CDR1 SGHAT, CDR2 FQNNGV. The CDR3 DNA follows: TGTGCAAGCAGCCTCAGGACAGGGGACGGCGAGCAGTACTTC. Translated: CASSLRTGDGEQYF.

In this sample, this clone turned up a few times. V is TRBV6-5 and J is TRBJ1-1; D unclear. CDR3 length equals 14 residues. Trimming stripped 6 bases from V and 2 bases from J, with 13 bases between. Germline CDR1 reads MNHEY; CDR2 reads SVGAGI. The CDR3 bases are TGTGCCAGCAGAGCACCGGGCTCCAACACTGAAGCTTTCTTT. It codes for CASRAPGSNTEAFF.

The gene calls are TRBV30 and TRBJ2-1, with D tentatively TRBD1 or TRBD2 (5 bases each). The CDR3 extends over 14 amino acids. V gave up 4 bases and J gave up 8 bases, with 18 bases separating them. Per the germline V gene, CDR1 is GTSNPN and CDR2 is SVGIG (reference sequence). The CDR3 loop reads CAWNLRDPRDEQFF. The DNA for the CDR3 is TGTGCCTGGAATCTCCGGGACCCGAGGGATGAGCAGTTCTTC.

The CDR3 reads CASSPILAGANEQFF. The CDR3 nucleotides are TGTGCCAGCAGCCCCATACTAGCGGGAGCCAATGAGCAGTTCTTC. The gene calls are TRBV7-3 and TRBJ2-1; TRBD2 matches 11 bases. CDR1 SGHTA and CDR2 FQGTGA come from the germline V gene. The CDR3 totals 15 residues. After removal of 5 bases from V and 6 bases from J, the junction contained 6 bases not matched to a gene.

Note on this clone: Just one base apart from a much larger clone, this may be a read error. Other DNA sequences in the same sample also yield this CDR3. The chain joins TRBV4-2 to TRBJ1-1; D might be TRBD1 (6 bases). This CDR3 spans 14 amino acids. Germline CDR1 and CDR2: LGHNA and YNFKEQ. This chain's CDR3 is CASSLNRDITEAFF. The CDR3 DNA reads as TGTGCCAGCAGCCTAAACCGGGACATCACTGAAGCCTTCTTT.

V gene TRBV9 combines with J gene TRBJ1-2; the D is unclear. Germline CDR1 SGDLS, CDR2 YYNGEE. This CDR3 region has 13 residues. V lost 0 bases, J lost 8 bases, and 11 bases lay in between. This chain's CDR3 is CASSVAPSSGYTF. CDR3 bases: TGTGCCAGCAGCGTAGCTCCTAGTTCCGGCTACACCTTC. Full variable domain (rest looked up from reference TRBV9 and TRBJ1-2): DSGVTQTPKHLITATGQRVTLRCSPRSGDLSVYWYQQSLDQGLQFLIQYYNGEERAKGNILERFSAQQFPDLHSELNLSSLELGDSALYFCASSVAPSSGYTFGSGTRLTVV.

The chain recombines TRBV4-3 with TRBJ2-3; D might be TRBD1 (5 bases). There are 17 residues in the CDR3. V lost 4 bases to trimming and J lost 0 bases, with 17 bases between them. Germline V gene sequence: CDR1 LGHNA, CDR2 YSLEER. The CDR3 nucleotides are TGCGCCAGCAGCCCTCAGGGTGGTCAGTTTAGCACAGATACGCAGTATTTT. It specifies CASSPQGGQFSTDTQYF.

Only one count was recorded for this clone. The chain recombines TRBV6-1 with TRBJ2-7; possibly TRBD2 for D (5 bases). This CDR3 is built from 15 residues. The germline V gene has CDR1 MNHNS and CDR2 SASEGT. The germline V and J ends were trimmed by 3 bases and 5 bases, with 17 bases remaining between them. The DNA for the CDR3 is TGTGCCAGCAGTGAGGAGGCCGGAGAGGGAAACGAGCAGTACTTC. The encoded protein is CASSEEAGEGNEQYF.

This clone came up once. The gene calls are TRBV4-1 and TRBJ1-1, with D maybe TRBD1 (6 bases). The V gene's germline CDR1 is MGHRA and CDR2 YSYEKL. V was shortened by 3 bases and J by 3 bases, with 17 bases between the two germline ends. This CDR3 has 16 amino acids. For the CDR3, the DNA is TGCGCCAGCAGCCATCACGGGGGCATAGAGGACACTGAAGCTTTCTTT. It specifies CASSHHGGIEDTEAFF.

V is TRBV19 and J is TRBJ1-5; no reliable D call. Germline values: CDR1 LNHDA, CDR2 SQIVND (reference sequence). The ends were cut back, 5 bases at V and 3 bases at J, with 11 bases in the middle. The CDR3 covers 14 residues. Here the CDR3 reads CASSAMTYNQPQHF. CDR3 nucleotide sequence: TGTGCCAGTAGTGCTATGACATACAATCAGCCCCAGCATTTT.

In this sample, this clone turned up once. V gene TRBV5-1 combines with J gene TRBJ2-1; 13 bases are shared with TRBD2. Trimming took 6 bases from V and 6 from J; bases not matched to a gene: 3. CDR3 length: 14 residues. CDR1 and CDR2 from the germline V gene are SGHRS and YFSETQ. CDR3 DNA: TGCGCCAGCACTGGACTAGCGGGAGTCAATGAGCAGTTCTTC. Protein product: CASTGLAGVNEQFF. The whole variable domain, filled in from reference TRBV5-1 and TRBJ2-1, reads KAGVTQTPRYLIKTRGQQVTLSCSPISGHRSVSWYQQTPGQGLQFLFEYFSETQRNKGNFPGRFSGRQFSNSRSEMNVSTLELGDSALYLCASTGLAGVNEQFFGPGTRLTVL.

CDR3 nucleotide sequence: TGTGCCACCAGCAGAGATCCAGGGACAGGGGGAAACACCATATATTTT. This sequence encodes CATSRDPGTGGNTIYF. The chain couples TRBV15 to TRBJ1-3; TRBD1 matches 9 bases. This CDR3 region has 16 residues. Germline CDR1 and CDR2: LNHNV and YYDKDF (reference sequence). Losses at the gene ends were 0 bases for V and 4 bases for J; bases not matched to a gene: 4.

V and J are TRBV7-8 and TRBJ2-7, with 16 positions matching TRBD2. CDR3 length equals 18 residues. Trimming took 4 bases from V and 5 from J; bases not matched to a gene: 11. The germline gives CDR1 SGHVS, CDR2 FQNEAQ. DNA for the CDR3: TGTGCCAGCAGCTCAAGCGGGACTAGCGGGAGGGCCGGCCACGAGCAGTACTTC. This gives the protein CASSSSGTSGRAGHEQYF.

This chain joins TRBV7-2 and TRBJ2-7; 8 nucleotides line up with TRBD1. V trimming: 0 bases; J trimming: 6 bases; junction bases outside the gene matches: 10. The CDR3 spans 16 residues. CDR1 is SGHTA and CDR2 is FQGNSA in the germline V gene. The CDR3 DNA is TGTGCCAGCAGCTTAGCGCCGGGACAGGCCCTAGTCGAGCAGTACTTC. Protein product: CASSLAPGQALVEQYF.

The rearrangement joins TRBV5-1 to TRBJ2-2, with 7 positions matching TRBD1. Germline values: CDR1 SGHRS, CDR2 YFSETQ. The CDR3 consists of 14 residues. The junction had 6 bases not matched to a gene; V was cut back by 7 bases and J by 3 bases. This CDR3 reads CASGRDSDTGELFF. The CDR3, as DNA: TGCGCCAGCGGCCGGGACAGCGACACCGGGGAGCTGTTTTTT.

This clone was observed a few times. The genes are TRBV28 and TRBJ2-3; D is perhaps TRBD2 (5 bases). The CDR3 is made up of 17 amino acids. Trimming left V 6 bases short and J 1 base short, with 20 bases between. The germline CDR1 and CDR2 sequences are MDHEN and SYDVKM. The CDR3 loop reads CASSKTLGVMGTDTQYF. CDR3 bases: TGTGCCAGCAGCAAAACCCTCGGGGTAATGGGCACAGATACGCAGTATTTT.

This clone showed up just a few times. At the DNA level, this CDR3 is encoded by other sequences in the same sample as well. The chain uses TRBV29-1 and TRBJ1-1; D ambiguous. The CDR3 totals 11 residues. V gave up 4 bases and J gave up 3 bases, with 6 bases separating them. CDR1 SQVTM and CDR2 ANQGSEA come from the germline V gene. The CDR3 sequence: CSVGGDTEAFF. For the CDR3, the DNA is TGCAGCGTTGGTGGGGACACTGAAGCTTTCTTT.

This clone was seen repeatedly, ten times or more. The chain uses TRBV28 and TRBJ2-2; TRBD1 is a possible D gene (6 bases). V was trimmed by 5 bases and J by 9 bases, leaving 16 bases between them. Germline V gene lookup returns CDR1 MDHEN and CDR2 SYDVKM. The CDR3 consists of 14 residues. CDR3 amino acids: CASSRTGIKWELFF. In nucleotides, the CDR3 is TGTGCCAGCAGTCGTACAGGGATTAAGTGGGAGCTGTTTTTT.

This clone was recorded only once. The chain links TRBV11-2 to TRBJ2-1; the D gene is possibly TRBD2 (7 bases). The CDR3 is made up of 15 amino acids. The germline V gene encodes CDR1 SGHAT and CDR2 FQNNGV. Deletions cut 5 bases from V and 3 bases from J, with 14 bases between. DNA for the CDR3: TGTGCCAGCAGCCTAAGGAGGGGGGGCTACAATGAGCAGTTCTTC. Translated, it gives CASSLRRGGYNEQFF. Supplemented by reference TRBV11-2 and TRBJ2-1, the full variable domain reads EAGVAQSPRYKIIEKRQSVAFWCNPISGHATLYWYQQILGQGPKLLIQFQNNGVVDDSQLPKDRFSAERLKGVDSTLKIQPAKLEDSAVYLCASSLRRGGYNEQFFGPGTRLTVL.

This chain connects TRBV7-2 to TRBJ2-3; TRBD2 agrees at 13 bases. CDR1 is SGHTA and CDR2 is FQGNSA in the germline V gene. The junction had 6 bases not matched to a gene; V was cut back by 5 bases and J by 4 bases. CDR3 length: 16 amino acids. CDR3 DNA sequence: TGTGCCAGCAGCCCGGGACTAGCGGGACTAGCAGATACGCAGTATTTT. This translates into CASSPGLAGLADTQYF.

The V and J genes are TRBV6-1 and TRBJ1-1; TRBD1 might be the D (6 bases). There are 15 residues in the CDR3. Germline V gene lookup returns CDR1 MNHNS and CDR2 SASEGT. V lost 6 bases and J lost 3, with 17 bases in between. The CDR3 coding sequence is TGTGCCAGCAGACCGCTAAGGACAGACTACACTGAAGCTTTCTTT. Amino acid sequence: CASRPLRTDYTEAFF.

The rearrangement links TRBV10-3 to TRBJ2-7; 7 bases line up with TRBD1. This CDR3 comprises 13 residues. J gave up 5 bases and V 6 bases, and 7 bases lay outside the gene matches. Germline V CDR1 and CDR2: ENHRY, SYGVKD. The CDR3 DNA is TGTGCCATCAGGAACAGGGGCGGGCACGAGCAGTACTTC. Translation gives CAIRNRGGHEQYF.

As regards this clone: The sample has other DNA sequences that encode this CDR3 too. The chain uses TRBV5-1 and TRBJ2-2; D is perhaps TRBD1 (5 bases). Germline V gene sequence: CDR1 SGHRS, CDR2 YFSETQ. The CDR3 length is 14 residues. Trimming removed 0 bases from V and 2 bases from J, with 5 bases in between. This CDR3 is CASSLGTNTGELFF. CDR3 DNA sequence: TGCGCCAGCAGCTTGGGGACAAACACCGGGGAGCTGTTTTTT.

The gene calls are TRBV9 and TRBJ2-1; D perhaps matches TRBD2 (6 bases). The germline gives CDR1 SGDLS, CDR2 YYNGEE. V was cut by 0 bases and J by 10 bases, with 17 bases left in between. This CDR3 is built from 15 residues. The CDR3 nucleotides read TGTGCCAGCAGCGTAGTTCCCCGGGAAGGGAGGGAGCAGTTCTTC. Translated: CASSVVPREGREQFF.

The rearrangement links TRBV4-3 to TRBJ2-2, with TRBD2 identical over 9 bases. Germline CDR1 and CDR2: LGHNA and YSLEER. CDR3 size: 15 residues. Losses at the gene ends were 3 bases for V and 6 bases for J; bases not matched to a gene: 5. The CDR3 nucleotides read TGCGCCAGCAGCCACGAGCTAGCGGGGCCCGGGGAGCTGTTTTTT. Translated, it gives CASSHELAGPGELFF.

The genes are TRBV5-8 and TRBJ2-7; 11 nucleotides match TRBD2. V lost 1 base to trimming and J lost 5 bases; unmatched junction nucleotides: 8. Per germline, CDR1 SGHTS and CDR2 YDEGEE. The CDR3 is 16 amino acids. CDR3 in DNA: TGTGCCAGCAGCTTGTCCTGGACTAGCGGGTTGGACGAGCAGTACTTC. Translated, it gives CASSLSWTSGLDEQYF.

On this clone itself: In the same sample, other DNA sequences code for this CDR3. The chain uses TRBV29-1 and TRBJ2-5, with 7 positions matching TRBD1. The germline V gene has CDR1 SQVTM and CDR2 ANQGSEA. This CDR3 comprises 13 residues. Trimming cost V 4 bases and J 4 bases; bases outside gene matches: 6. CDR3 region: CSVVKGAGETQYF. The CDR3 DNA reads as TGCAGCGTTGTTAAGGGGGCGGGAGAGACCCAGTACTTC.

The chain carries TRBV27 and TRBJ2-1; 7 nucleotides agree with TRBD2. Germline V gene data show CDR1 as MNHEY and CDR2 as SMNVEV (reference sequence). This CDR3 is built from 14 residues. The J segment lost 3 bases and the V segment lost 3 bases, leaving 2 bases of the junction unmatched. The CDR3 loop is CASSLASGYNEQFF. In nucleotides, the CDR3 is TGTGCCAGCAGTTTGGCTAGCGGCTACAATGAGCAGTTCTTC.

This sequence joins TRBV5-1 and TRBJ2-3; D is perhaps TRBD2 (7 bases). The CDR3 has 16 amino acids. The V end lost 5 bases, the J end lost 4 bases, and 20 bases lay between the germline ends. CDR1 is SGHRS, CDR2 YFSETQ, per germline. The CDR3 nucleotides are TGCGCCAGCAGTAGGGGGACTACTGGGGTCCCAGATACGCAGTATTTT. Translated, it gives CASSRGTTGVPDTQYF.